These T cell receptor beta chains were read from a single sample in a study of chemoradiotherapy in HPV16-positive cancers. Libraries were prepared by immunoSEQ multiplex PCR; TCRdb keeps only in-frame clonotypes and omits some of them. Here the sample spans 20,000 to 25,000 clones, 70% to 90% being singletons. The material sequenced was blood, taken from a patient who underwent chemoradiotherapy. These receptors were obtained from a human donor with HPV-associated anogenital cancer. Both conserved end residues are part of each CDR3. The D gene is left open where the match is weak. Expanded clones are given a class, and other clones once, few, many or no size at all.

j_call d_call v_call clone_size cdr3_nt cdr3_aa
TRBJ1-1 TRBD1 TRBV19 . TGTGCCAGTGTCCGGGGACAGCAGAACACTGAAGCTTTCTTT CASVRGQQNTEAFF
TRBJ1-5 . TRBV7-2 . TGTGCCAGCAGCTTAGGGGACATTAGCAATCAGCCCCAGCATTTT CASSLGDISNQPQHF
TRBJ1-1 TRBD1 TRBV19 once TGTGCCAGTAGTTTCGGGTGGCAGGGGGTTGAAGCTTTCTTT CASSFGWQGVEAFF
TRBJ2-2 TRBD2 TRBV2 . TGTGCCAGCATAGCGGGGGGGAACACCGGGGAGCTGTTTTTT CASIAGGNTGELFF
TRBJ1-4 . TRBV5-1 . TGCGCCAGCAGCCTGAACCAGGGGGAAAAACTGTTTTTT CASSLNQGEKLFF
TRBJ1-1 . TRBV7-9 . TGTGCCAGCCAACGACAGTACACTGAAGCTTTCTTT CASQRQYTEAFF
TRBJ2-1 TRBD2 TRBV7-2 . TGTGCCAGCAGCCGAAGGACTAGCTTGAGCTCCTACAATGAGCAGTTCTTC CASSRRTSLSSYNEQFF
TRBJ1-2 . TRBV2 . TGTGCCAGCCGAGGCGACAGCTATGGCTACACCTTC CASRGDSYGYTF
TRBJ1-1 . TRBV18 once TGTGCCAGCTCACCAAGTATAGCGAACACTGAAGCTTTCTTT CASSPSIANTEAFF
TRBJ2-7 TRBD2 TRBV2 . TGTGCCAGCAGCCCTAGCGGGGGGGCCGGGTACGAGCAGTACTTC CASSPSGGAGYEQYF